This T cell receptor beta chain is from a study of OX40 agonist ivuxolimab in advanced cancers. Sequencing used immunoSEQ multiplex PCR; TCRdb keeps in-frame clones, though not all of them. The sample carries tens of thousands of clones, roughly 90% recorded once. As regards this clone: The antigen is not known.

Study-level findings and limits: Averaged across samples, CD8+ T cells carried more expanded clones than CD4+ did. At 0.1 to 3.0 mg/kg, clonal expansion of CD4+ and CD8+ blood T cells had occurred by week 6.

The specimen was CD4+ or CD8+ T cells sorted from blood, collected in a trial of the OX40 agonist ivuxolimab. The clonotype was recovered from an adult with an advanced solid tumor such as melanoma, head and neck, liver or kidney cancer.

The CDR3 loop reads CASSPRDTGSYNEQFF. DNA for the CDR3: TGTGCCAGCAGCCCACGGGACACAGGCTCCTACAATGAGCAGTTCTTC. The chain couples TRBV9 to TRBJ2-1, with D perhaps matching TRBD1 (6 bases). The germline CDR1 and CDR2 sequences are SGDLS and YYNGEE. The CDR3 consists of 16 residues. Trimming took 4 bases from V and 0 from J, leaving 14 bases between them.